This entry is about one T cell receptor beta chain. Germline CDR1 MNHEY, CDR2 SVGEGT. The junction had 10 bases not matched to a gene; V was cut back by 5 bases and J by 6 bases. The CDR3 sequence is 16 residues long. This entry belongs to a study of blood T cell repertoires in COVID-19. Authors' analysis steps: From reference gene primer amplification, estimates of nucleated cell counts were derived. Sequenced by immunoSEQ multiplex PCR; TCRdb stores in-frame clones only, minus some. From that table come the V and J calls and clone size; the DNA was used to work out D and trimming. The repertoire holds about 200,000 clones, with 70% to 90% as singletons.

The TCR was taken from a woman aged 40-49 years with acute or convalescent COVID-19. This chain connects TRBV6-2 or TRBV6-3 to TRBJ2-1; 10 bases line up with TRBD2. The sample comprised peripheral blood. CDR3: CASSKPAGGPFNEQFF. Written as DNA, the CDR3 is TGTGCCAGCAGTAAGCCAGCGGGGGGGCCTTTCAATGAGCAGTTCTTC.